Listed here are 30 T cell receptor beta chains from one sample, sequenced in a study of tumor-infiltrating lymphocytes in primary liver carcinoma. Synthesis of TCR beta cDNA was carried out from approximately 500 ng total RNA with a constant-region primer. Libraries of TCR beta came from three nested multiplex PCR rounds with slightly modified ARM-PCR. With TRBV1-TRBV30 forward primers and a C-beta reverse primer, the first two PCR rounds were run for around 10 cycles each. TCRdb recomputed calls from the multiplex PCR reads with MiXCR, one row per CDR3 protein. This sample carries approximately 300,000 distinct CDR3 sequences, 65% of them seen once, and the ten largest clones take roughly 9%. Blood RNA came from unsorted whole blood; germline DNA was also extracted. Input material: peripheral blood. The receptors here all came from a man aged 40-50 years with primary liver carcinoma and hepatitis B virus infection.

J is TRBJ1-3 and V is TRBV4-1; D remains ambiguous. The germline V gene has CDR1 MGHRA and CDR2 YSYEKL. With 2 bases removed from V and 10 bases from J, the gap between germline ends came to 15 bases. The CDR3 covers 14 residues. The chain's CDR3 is CASSQPWVAKTIYF. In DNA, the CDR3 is TGCGCCAGCAGCCAACCTTGGGTGGCCAAAACCATATATTTT.

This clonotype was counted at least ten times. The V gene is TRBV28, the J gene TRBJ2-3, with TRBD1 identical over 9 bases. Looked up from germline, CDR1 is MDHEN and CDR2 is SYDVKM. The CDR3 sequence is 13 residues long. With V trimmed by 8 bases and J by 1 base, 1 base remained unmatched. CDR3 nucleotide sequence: TGTGCCAGCCGGGACAGGGGCACAGATACGCAGTATTTT. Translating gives CASRDRGTDTQYF. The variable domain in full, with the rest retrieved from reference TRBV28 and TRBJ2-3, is DVKVTQSSRYLVKRTGEKVFLECVQDMDHENMFWYRQDPGLGLRLIYFSYDVKMKEKGDIPEGYSVSREKKERFSLILESASTNQTSMYLCASRDRGTDTQYFGPGTRLTVL.

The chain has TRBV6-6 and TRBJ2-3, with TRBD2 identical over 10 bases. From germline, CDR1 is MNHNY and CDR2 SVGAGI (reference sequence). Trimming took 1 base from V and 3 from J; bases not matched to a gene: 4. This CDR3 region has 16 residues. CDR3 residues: CASSYLRTSGTDTQYF. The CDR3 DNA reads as TGTGCCAGCAGTTACTTACGGACTAGCGGAACAGATACGCAGTATTTT.

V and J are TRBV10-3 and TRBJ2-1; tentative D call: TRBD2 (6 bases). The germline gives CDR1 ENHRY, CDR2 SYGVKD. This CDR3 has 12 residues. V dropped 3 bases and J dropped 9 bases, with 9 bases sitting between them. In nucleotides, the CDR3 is TGTGCCATCAGTGACCGGGGGATTGAGCAGTTCTTC. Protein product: CAISDRGIEQFF.

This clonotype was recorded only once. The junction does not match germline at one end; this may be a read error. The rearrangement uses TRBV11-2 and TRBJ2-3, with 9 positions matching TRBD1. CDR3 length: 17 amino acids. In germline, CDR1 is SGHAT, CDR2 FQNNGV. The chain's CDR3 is CASSSPTWTGVPDTQYF. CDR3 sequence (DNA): TGTGCCAGCAGCTCCCCGACCTGGACAGGGGTGCCAGATACACAGTATTTT.

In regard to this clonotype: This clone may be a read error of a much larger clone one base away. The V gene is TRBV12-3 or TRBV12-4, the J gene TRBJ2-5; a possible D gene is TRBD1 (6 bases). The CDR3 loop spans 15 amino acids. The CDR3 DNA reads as TGTACCAGCAGTCCAGCAGGGGCTTTAAGGGAGACCCAGTACTTC. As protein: CTSSPAGALRETQYF.

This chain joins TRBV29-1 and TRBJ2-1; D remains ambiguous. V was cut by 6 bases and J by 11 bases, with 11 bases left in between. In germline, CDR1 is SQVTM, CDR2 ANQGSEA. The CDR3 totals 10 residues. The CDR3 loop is CSVNPDKQFF. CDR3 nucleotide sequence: TGCAGCGTCAACCCCGATAAGCAGTTCTTC.

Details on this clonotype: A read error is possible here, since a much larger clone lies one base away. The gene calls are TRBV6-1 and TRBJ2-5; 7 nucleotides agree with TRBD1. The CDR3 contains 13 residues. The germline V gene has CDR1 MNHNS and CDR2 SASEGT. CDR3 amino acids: CTSGRDRQETQYF. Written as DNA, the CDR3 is TGTACCAGCGGCCGGGACAGACAAGAGACCCAGTACTTC.

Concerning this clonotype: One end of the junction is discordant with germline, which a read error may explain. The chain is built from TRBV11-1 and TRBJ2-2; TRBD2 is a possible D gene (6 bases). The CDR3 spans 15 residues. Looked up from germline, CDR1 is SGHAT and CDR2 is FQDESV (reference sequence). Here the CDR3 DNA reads TGTGCAAGCAGCGGGCGTCCATCGAACACCGGGGAGCTGTATTTT. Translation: CASSGRPSNTGELYF.

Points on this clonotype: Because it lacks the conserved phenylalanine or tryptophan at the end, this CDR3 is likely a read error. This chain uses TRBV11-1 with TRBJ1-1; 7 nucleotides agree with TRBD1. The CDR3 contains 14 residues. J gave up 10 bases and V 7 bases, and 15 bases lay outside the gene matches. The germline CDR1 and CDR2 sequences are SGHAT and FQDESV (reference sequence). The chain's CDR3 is CASTGTDLNSAAFL. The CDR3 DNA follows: TGTGCCAGCACCGGGACAGACTTGAACAGTGCAGCTTTCCTT.

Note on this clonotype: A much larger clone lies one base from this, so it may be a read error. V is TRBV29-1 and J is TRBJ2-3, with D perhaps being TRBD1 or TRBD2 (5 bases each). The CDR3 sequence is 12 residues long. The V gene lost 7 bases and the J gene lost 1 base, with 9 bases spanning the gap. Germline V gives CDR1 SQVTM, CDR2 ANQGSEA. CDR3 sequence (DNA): TGCAGCGCCGGGGACGGCACAGATACGCAGTATTTT. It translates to CSAGDGTDTQYF.

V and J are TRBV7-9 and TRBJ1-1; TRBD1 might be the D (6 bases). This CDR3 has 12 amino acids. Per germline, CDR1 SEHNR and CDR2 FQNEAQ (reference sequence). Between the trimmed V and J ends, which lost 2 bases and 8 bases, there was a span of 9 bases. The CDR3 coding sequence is TGTGCCAGCAGCTTAATTCAGGGGGAAGCTTTCTTT. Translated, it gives CASSLIQGEAFF.

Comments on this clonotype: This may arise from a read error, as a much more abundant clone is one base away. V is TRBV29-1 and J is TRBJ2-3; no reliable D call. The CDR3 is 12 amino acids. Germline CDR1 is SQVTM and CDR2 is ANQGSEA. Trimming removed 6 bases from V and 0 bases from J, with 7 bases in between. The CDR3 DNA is TGCAGCGTATCGGAGAGCACAGATACGCAGTATTTT. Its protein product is CSVSESTDTQYF.

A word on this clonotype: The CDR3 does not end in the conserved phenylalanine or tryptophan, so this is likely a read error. The CDR3 protein is CASSFRGIYNHEQFL. The CDR3 region has the DNA TGTGCCAGCAGCTTCAGGGGGATCTACAATCATGAGCAGTTCTTA. The chain is built from TRBV11-3 and TRBJ2-1, with TRBD1 matching over 7 bases. The CDR3 has 15 residues. J was trimmed by 8 bases and V by 3 bases; bases with no gene match: 10. Germline V gene sequence: CDR1 SGHNT, CDR2 YENEEA.

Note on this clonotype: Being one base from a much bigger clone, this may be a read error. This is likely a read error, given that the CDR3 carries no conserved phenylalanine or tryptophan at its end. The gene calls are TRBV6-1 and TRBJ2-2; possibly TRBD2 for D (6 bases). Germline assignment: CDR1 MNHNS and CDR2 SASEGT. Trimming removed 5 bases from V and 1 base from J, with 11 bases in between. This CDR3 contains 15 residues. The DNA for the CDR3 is TGTGCCAGCAGTCGGCAGGGAGGGAACACCGGGGAGCTGTTTATT. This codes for CASSRQGGNTGELFI.

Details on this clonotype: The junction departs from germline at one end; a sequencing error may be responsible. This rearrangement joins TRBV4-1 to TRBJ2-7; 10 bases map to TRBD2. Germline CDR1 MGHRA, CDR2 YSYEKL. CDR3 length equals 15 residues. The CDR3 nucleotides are TGCTCCAGTAGCCAGCTAGCGGGAGCCCTAAACGAGCAGTACTTC. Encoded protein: CSSSQLAGALNEQYF.

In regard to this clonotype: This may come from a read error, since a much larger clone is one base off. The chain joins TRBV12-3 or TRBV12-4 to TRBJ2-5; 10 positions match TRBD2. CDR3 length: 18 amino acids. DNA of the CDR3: TGTTCCAGCAGTCGGCCTAGCGGGAGCCTCCGAGCGATAGAGACCCAGTACTTC. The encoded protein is CSSSRPSGSLRAIETQYF.

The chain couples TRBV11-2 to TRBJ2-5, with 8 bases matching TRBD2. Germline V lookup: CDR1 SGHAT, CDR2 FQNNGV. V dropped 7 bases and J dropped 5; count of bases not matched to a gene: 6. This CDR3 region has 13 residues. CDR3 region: CASTTSGQETQYF. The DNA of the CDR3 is TGTGCCAGCACTACTAGCGGTCAGGAGACCCAGTACTTC. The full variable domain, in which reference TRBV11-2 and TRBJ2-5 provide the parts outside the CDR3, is EAGVAQSPRYKIIEKRQSVAFWCNPISGHATLYWYQQILGQGPKLLIQFQNNGVVDDSQLPKDRFSAERLKGVDSTLKIQPAKLEDSAVYLCASTTSGQETQYFGPGTRLLVL.

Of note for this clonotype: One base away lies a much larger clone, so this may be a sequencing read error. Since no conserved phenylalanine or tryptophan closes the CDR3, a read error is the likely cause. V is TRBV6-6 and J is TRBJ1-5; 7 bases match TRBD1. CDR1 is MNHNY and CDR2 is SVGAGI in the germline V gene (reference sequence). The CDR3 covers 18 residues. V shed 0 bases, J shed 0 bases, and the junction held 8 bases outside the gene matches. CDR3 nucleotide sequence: TGTGCCAGCAGTTACTCTACCGGGACAGATTATAGCAATCAGCCCCAGCATTCT. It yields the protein CASSYSTGTDYSNQPQHS.

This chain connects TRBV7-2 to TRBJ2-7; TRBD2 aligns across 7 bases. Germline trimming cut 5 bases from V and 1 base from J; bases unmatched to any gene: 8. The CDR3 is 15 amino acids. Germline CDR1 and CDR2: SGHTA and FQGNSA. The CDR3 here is CASSQSPSGSYEQYF. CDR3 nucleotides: TGTGCCAGCAGCCAGTCCCCTAGCGGTTCCTACGAGCAGTACTTC.

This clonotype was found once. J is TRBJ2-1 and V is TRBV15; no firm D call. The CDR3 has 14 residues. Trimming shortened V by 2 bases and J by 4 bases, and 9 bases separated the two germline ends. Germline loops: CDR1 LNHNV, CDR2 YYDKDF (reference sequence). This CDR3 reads CATSRSDQYNEQFF. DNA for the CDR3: TGTGCCACCAGCAGAAGCGACCAATACAATGAGCAGTTCTTC.

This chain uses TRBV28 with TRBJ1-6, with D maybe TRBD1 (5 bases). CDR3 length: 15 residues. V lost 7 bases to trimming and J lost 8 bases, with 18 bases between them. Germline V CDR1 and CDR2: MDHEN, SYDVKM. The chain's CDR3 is CASNSGSRAYSPLHF. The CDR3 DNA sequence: TGTGCCAGCAATTCAGGTAGCAGGGCGTATTCACCCCTCCACTTT.

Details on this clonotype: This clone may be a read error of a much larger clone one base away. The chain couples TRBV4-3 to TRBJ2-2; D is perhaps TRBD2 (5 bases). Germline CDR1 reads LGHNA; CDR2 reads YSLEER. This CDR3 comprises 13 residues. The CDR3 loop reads CASSRLVTGELLF. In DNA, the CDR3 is TGCGCCAGCAGCCGCCTAGTAACCGGGGAGCTGCTTTTT.

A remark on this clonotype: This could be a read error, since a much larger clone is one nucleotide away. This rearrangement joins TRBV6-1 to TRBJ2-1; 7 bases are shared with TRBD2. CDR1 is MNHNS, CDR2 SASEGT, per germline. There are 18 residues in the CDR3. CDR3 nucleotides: TGTGCCAGCAGTGCCCAAGGTTGGGGCGGGAGCTCCCACAATGAGCAGTTCTTC. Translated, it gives CASSAQGWGGSSHNEQFF.

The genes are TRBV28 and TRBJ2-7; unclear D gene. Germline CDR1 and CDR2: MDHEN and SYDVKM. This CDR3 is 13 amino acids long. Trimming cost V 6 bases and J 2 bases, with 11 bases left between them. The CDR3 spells CASSPPATYEQYF. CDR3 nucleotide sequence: TGTGCCAGCAGCCCCCCAGCGACCTACGAGCAGTACTTC.

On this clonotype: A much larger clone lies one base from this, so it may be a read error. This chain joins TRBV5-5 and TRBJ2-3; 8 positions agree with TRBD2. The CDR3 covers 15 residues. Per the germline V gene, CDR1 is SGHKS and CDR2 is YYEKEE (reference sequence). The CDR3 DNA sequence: TGTGTCAGCGGGAGTTACAGGGAAGGCACAGATACGCAGTATTTT. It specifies CVSGSYREGTDTQYF.

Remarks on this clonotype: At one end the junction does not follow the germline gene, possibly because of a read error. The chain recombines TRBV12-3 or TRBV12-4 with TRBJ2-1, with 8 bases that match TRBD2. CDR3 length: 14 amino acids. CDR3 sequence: CARSLGLGSNVQFF. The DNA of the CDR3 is TGTGCCCGCAGCCTGGGACTAGGGTCGAATGTGCAGTTCTTC.

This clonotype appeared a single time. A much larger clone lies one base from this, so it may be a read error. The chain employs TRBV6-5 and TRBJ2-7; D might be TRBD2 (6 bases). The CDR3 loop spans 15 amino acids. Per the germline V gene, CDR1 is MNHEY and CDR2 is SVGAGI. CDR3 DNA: TGTGCCAGCAGTTACGGAGGGTTGATTTCCTGCGAGCAGTACTTC. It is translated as CASSYGGLISCEQYF.

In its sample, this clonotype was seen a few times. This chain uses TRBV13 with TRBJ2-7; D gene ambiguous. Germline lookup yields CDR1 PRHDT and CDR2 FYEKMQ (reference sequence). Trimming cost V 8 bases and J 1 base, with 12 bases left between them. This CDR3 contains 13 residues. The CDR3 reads CASLKVGSYEQYF. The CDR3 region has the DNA TGTGCCAGCCTTAAAGTCGGGTCCTACGAGCAGTACTTC.

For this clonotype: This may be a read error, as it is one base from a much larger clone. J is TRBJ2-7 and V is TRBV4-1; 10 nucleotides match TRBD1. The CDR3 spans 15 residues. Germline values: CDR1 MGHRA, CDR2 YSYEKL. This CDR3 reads CACSQAGTGVYEQYF. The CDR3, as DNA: TGCGCCTGCAGCCAAGCCGGGACAGGGGTCTACGAGCAGTACTTC.